This record covers a single T cell receptor beta chain. The data derive from a study of PD-1 blockade in classical Hodgkin lymphoma. The germline V gene encodes CDR1 MGHRA and CDR2 YSYEKL. V was pared by 1 base and J by 0 bases, with 16 bases between. The CDR3 totals 17 residues. Documented time point: cycle 4 day 1 (C4D1), after six to seven weeks of nivolumab. Following autologous stem cell transplantation, relapse occurred in every patient, and exposure to brentuximab vedotin varied. Starting with thawed PBMCs, CD4+ T cells were purified by magnetic negative selection. Data came from immunoSEQ multiplex PCR; TCRdb stores just in-frame clones and leaves some out. Here the sample spans fewer than 35,000 clones, roughly 90% being singletons.

The source is a human donor with classical Hodgkin lymphoma. This chain connects TRBV4-1 to TRBJ2-7; a possible D gene is TRBD2 (6 bases). The material was CD4+ T cells from blood, obtained before the fourth cycle of nivolumab. CDR3 region: CASSQVLWAGPSYEQYF. The CDR3 DNA follows: TGCGCCAGCAGCCAAGTGCTCTGGGCGGGACCCTCCTACGAGCAGTACTTC.